Presented here are 28 T cell receptor beta chains from one specimen sequenced in a study of Graves' ophthalmopathy and Graves' hyperthyroidism. The authors amplified TCR beta CDR3 regions from RNA transcripts. Second-round multiplex PCR came after a first-round RT-PCR that employed HTBI primers. TCRdb reprocessed the multiplex PCR reads via MiXCR and lists one record per CDR3 protein. Of about 1.2 million distinct CDR3 sequences in the sample, about 40% are singletons; the top ten hold roughly 10%. Sequences were obtained from peripheral blood or thyroid tissue (not recorded which). The receptor set was obtained from an adult man with Graves' hyperthyroidism.

This clonotype was observed many times. The rearrangement uses TRBV25-1 and TRBJ2-7; the D is unclear. Per germline, CDR1 MGHDK and CDR2 SYGVNS. The CDR3 runs 13 residues. Trimming removed 8 bases at V and 2 bases at J, with 13 bases between. The CDR3 region has the DNA TGTGCCAGCGGTTCTATGGCCCCCTACGAGCAGTACTTC. Translated, it gives CASGSMAPYEQYF.

In this sample, this clonotype turned up many times. V and J are TRBV10-3 and TRBJ2-2; D gene ambiguous. The CDR3 consists of 14 residues. Trimming took off 5 bases at V and 7 bases at J, with 14 bases between the two ends. The germline CDR1 and CDR2 sequences are ENHRY and SYGVKD. The CDR3 here is CAISQRPQSGELFF. In nucleotides, the CDR3 is TGTGCCATCAGTCAACGGCCACAAAGCGGGGAGCTGTTTTTT.

The V call is TRBV9, the J call TRBJ1-1; D is undetermined. The CDR3 contains 17 residues. Trimming removed 0 bases from V and 0 bases from J, with 15 bases in between. CDR1 and CDR2 from the germline V gene are SGDLS and YYNGEE. The CDR3: CASSVGSSGTMNTEAFF. Here the CDR3 DNA reads TGTGCCAGCAGCGTAGGATCTTCGGGCACCATGAACACTGAAGCTTTCTTT.

Ten or more counts support this clonotype. The gene calls are TRBV20-1 and TRBJ1-5, with a weak D call TRBD1 (5 bases). The V gene's germline CDR1 is DFQATT and CDR2 SNEGSKA (reference sequence). The V gene lost 0 bases and the J gene lost 0 bases, with 9 bases spanning the gap. The CDR3 is 15 amino acids. For the CDR3, the DNA is TGCAGTGCTAGAGAGGGGGGGAGTAGCAATCAGCCCCAGCATTTT. Translated: CSAREGGSSNQPQHF.

The genes are TRBV7-9 and TRBJ2-6; D gene ambiguous. There are 14 residues in the CDR3. CDR1 is SEHNR and CDR2 is FQNEAQ in the germline V gene (reference sequence). Trimming left V 5 bases short and J 4 bases short, with 9 bases between. The CDR3 DNA reads TGTGCCAGCAGCGAAGAAACAGGGGCCAACGTCCTGACTTTC. This codes for CASSEETGANVLTF.

The V call is TRBV4-1, the J call TRBJ1-4, with TRBD1 as a possible D gene (5 bases). V dropped 5 bases and J dropped 3 bases, with 13 bases sitting between them. Per germline, CDR1 MGHRA and CDR2 YSYEKL. The CDR3 is 15 residues long. The CDR3 coding sequence is TGCGCCAGCAGCTTACGGGACGGAGCTAATGAAAAACTGTTTTTT. This codes for CASSLRDGANEKLFF.

Concerning this clonotype itself: This could be a read error, since a much larger clone is one nucleotide away. In nucleotides, the CDR3 is TGTGCCAGCAGCTCCGGACAGGCTCGAGCTTTCTTT. It codes for CASSSGQARAFF. V gene TRBV7-9 combines with J gene TRBJ1-1; 7 nucleotides match TRBD1. The CDR3 runs to 12 residues. Per the germline V gene, CDR1 is SEHNR and CDR2 is FQNEAQ (reference sequence). J was trimmed by 10 bases and V by 4 bases; bases with no gene match: 6.

The V and J genes are TRBV20-1 and TRBJ2-7; TRBD1 agrees at 7 bases. This CDR3 region has 15 residues. The J segment lost 0 bases and the V segment lost 2 bases, leaving 7 bases of the junction unmatched. In germline, CDR1 is DFQATT, CDR2 SNEGSKA (reference sequence). The CDR3 bases are TGCAGTGCTAGAATAAGGGGACAGATCTCCTACGAGCAGTACTTC. As protein: CSARIRGQISYEQYF.

This clonotype was counted at least ten times. The chain uses TRBV19 and TRBJ2-7, with D perhaps TRBD2 (5 bases). V gave up 6 bases and J gave up 6 bases, with 12 bases separating them. Looked up from germline, CDR1 is LNHDA and CDR2 is SQIVND (reference sequence). The CDR3 runs 12 residues. The CDR3 protein is CASRSGAGEQYF. CDR3 nucleotides: TGTGCCAGTAGATCAGGCGCGGGCGAGCAGTACTTC.

With regard to this clonotype: This may arise from a read error, as a much more abundant clone is one base away. This CDR3 fails to terminate in the conserved phenylalanine or tryptophan, so it likely reflects a read error. This chain links TRBV19 with TRBJ2-5; D gene uncertain. The CDR3 loop spans 13 amino acids. Trimming left V 3 bases short and J 1 base short, with 6 bases between. Germline CDR1 reads LNHDA; CDR2 reads SQIVND (reference sequence). The CDR3 DNA sequence: TGTGCCAGTAGTATTAAAGTCCAAGAGACCCAGTACCTC. It specifies CASSIKVQETQYL.

This clonotype was counted many times. The CDR3 DNA reads as TGTGCCAGCAGCTTAGCGACTAGCGGGGGCTACGAGCAGTACTTC. Residues: CASSLATSGGYEQYF. This rearrangement joins TRBV7-8 to TRBJ2-7; the match to TRBD2 covers 12 bases. The junction had 0 bases not matched to a gene; V was cut back by 0 bases and J by 3 bases. The CDR3 is made up of 15 amino acids. CDR1 and CDR2 from the germline V gene are SGHVS and FQNEAQ.

The chain couples TRBV25-1 to TRBJ2-6; D not resolved. The V end was cut by 1 base, the J end by 0 bases, with 10 bases between. This CDR3 is 17 amino acids long. Germline-derived CDR1 and CDR2 are MGHDK and SYGVNS. CDR3 residues: CASSESSEISGANVLTF. The CDR3, as DNA: TGTGCCAGCAGTGAATCCAGCGAAATCTCTGGGGCCAACGTCCTGACTTTC.

This clonotype was detected ten times or more. This chain links TRBV29-1 with TRBJ1-1, with TRBD1 matching over 7 bases. This CDR3 has 12 residues. Germline assignment: CDR1 SQVTM and CDR2 ANQGSEA. V was clipped by 7 bases and J by 3 bases; unmatched bases: 5. The CDR3 coding sequence is TGCAGCGCCCGGGACAGCCACACTGAAGCTTTCTTT. This gives the protein CSARDSHTEAFF.

The sample holds many counts of this clonotype. This CDR3 is CASSLEGTGASPLHF. The CDR3 DNA follows: TGTGCCAGCAGCTTAGAAGGGACAGGGGCATCTCCCCTCCACTTT. This chain connects TRBV7-8 to TRBJ1-6; 10 bases are a match to TRBD1. The CDR3 length is 15 residues. Looked up from germline, CDR1 is SGHVS and CDR2 is FQNEAQ. Unmatched junction bases numbered 7, after V lost 1 base and J lost 13 bases.

The rearrangement uses TRBV12-3 or TRBV12-4 and TRBJ2-2, with TRBD1 as a possible D gene (6 bases). This CDR3 is 15 amino acids long. Between the trimmed V and J ends, which lost 3 bases and 5 bases, there was a span of 13 bases. The CDR3 DNA follows: TGTGCCAGCAGTTTTCGGACAGCTTTAACCGGGGAGCTGTTTTTT. Its protein product is CASSFRTALTGELFF.

The chain uses TRBV7-2 and TRBJ2-7, with D possibly matching TRBD1 (5 bases). The V end was cut by 2 bases, the J end by 5 bases, with 19 bases between. The CDR3 has 16 residues. From germline, CDR1 is SGHTA and CDR2 FQGNSA. The chain's CDR3 is CASSLSETSMGHEQYF. The CDR3 region has the DNA TGTGCCAGCAGCTTATCCGAAACGTCAATGGGGCACGAGCAGTACTTC.

Notes on this clonotype: A much larger clone is a single base away; this may be a read error. The rearrangement links TRBV4-1 to TRBJ1-1, with D tentatively TRBD1 (5 bases). Germline CDR1 MGHRA, CDR2 YSYEKL. The CDR3 consists of 12 residues. Deletions cut 4 bases from V and 7 bases from J, with 10 bases between. As DNA, the CDR3 is TGCGCCAGCAGCCGAGCAGGGCGTGAAGCTTTCTTT. This encodes CASSRAGREAFF.

This clonotype was seen ten or more times. V usage is TRBV6-5 and J usage is TRBJ1-5, with D unclear. V lost 0 bases, J lost 1 base, and 7 bases lay in between. CDR1 and CDR2 from the germline V gene are MNHEY and SVGAGI. The CDR3 length is 15 residues. This CDR3 reads CASSYSRYSNQPQHF. Here the CDR3 DNA reads TGTGCCAGCAGTTACTCACGGTACAGCAATCAGCCCCAGCATTTT.

This sequence joins TRBV19 and TRBJ2-6; D gene uncertain. Looked up from germline, CDR1 is LNHDA and CDR2 is SQIVND (reference sequence). V lost 4 bases and J lost 5, with 6 bases in between. CDR3 length: 13 residues. Written as DNA, the CDR3 is TGTGCCAGTAGTAAGCCCAGGGCCAACGTCCTGACTTTC. This gives the protein CASSKPRANVLTF.

A note on this clonotype: One base away lies a much larger clone, so this may be a sequencing read error. The chain has TRBV15 and TRBJ2-5; 10 bases are shared with TRBD2. CDR1 and CDR2 from the germline V gene are LNHNV and YYDKDF (reference sequence). The length of the CDR3 is 17 residues. This CDR3 is CATSRDLRTSGQEAQYF. CDR3 DNA sequence: TGTGCCACCAGCAGAGATCTGCGGACTAGCGGCCAAGAGGCCCAGTACTTC.

This clonotype was seen many times. The CDR3 sequence is CSVLGTSTTEAFF. The CDR3 coding sequence is TGCAGCGTCCTCGGGACATCAACCACTGAAGCTTTCTTT. This rearrangement joins TRBV29-1 to TRBJ1-1; weak D call: TRBD1 (6 bases). This CDR3 contains 13 residues. With 6 bases removed from V and 4 bases from J, the gap between germline ends came to 15 bases. CDR1 and CDR2 from the germline V gene are SQVTM and ANQGSEA.

Comment on this clonotype: At one boundary the junction diverges from the germline segment, which might be a read error. The DNA for the CDR3 is TGTGCCAGCGGCTTTAGCCCCCCGACAGGGGCCTCCAACGAGCAGTACTTC. Translating gives CASGFSPPTGASNEQYF. The chain combines TRBV7-2 with TRBJ2-7, with 8 bases fitting TRBD1. The germline V gene has CDR1 SGHTA and CDR2 FQGNSA. This CDR3 has 17 residues.

On this clonotype: Relative to the germline gene, one junction end is altered; a read error may explain this. The V gene is TRBV7-8, the J gene TRBJ1-4; D perhaps matches TRBD1 (5 bases). The CDR3 consists of 17 residues. In germline, CDR1 is SGHVS, CDR2 FQNEAQ. This CDR3 reads CASSQEKDTRLWEKLFF. CDR3 bases: TGCGCCAGCAGCCAAGAGAAGGACACTCGTCTTTGGGAAAAACTGTTTTTT.

The chain carries TRBV7-3 and TRBJ2-7; D possibly corresponds to TRBD2 (7 bases). V shed 4 bases and J shed 3 bases, with 22 bases lying between them. Germline V gene lookup returns CDR1 SGHTA and CDR2 FQGTGA. This CDR3 has 17 amino acids. The CDR3 here is CASSSGGQLVIGYEQYF. DNA of the CDR3: TGTGCCAGCAGCTCCGGGGGGCAGTTGGTTATCGGCTACGAGCAGTACTTC.

Ten or more counts support this clonotype. CDR3 DNA sequence: TGCAGCGTTGTGTACAACTCCTACGAGCAGTACTTC. Translation: CSVVYNSYEQYF. The V and J genes are TRBV29-1 and TRBJ2-7; D is uncertain. Germline CDR1 reads SQVTM; CDR2 reads ANQGSEA. The CDR3 totals 12 residues. Trimming took off 4 bases at V and 0 bases at J, with 7 bases between the two ends.

The V and J genes are TRBV19 and TRBJ2-7, with 7 bases lining up with TRBD2. This CDR3 region has 14 residues. CDR1 LNHDA and CDR2 SQIVND come from the germline V gene (reference sequence). J gave up 5 bases and V 5 bases, and 9 bases lay outside the gene matches. DNA for the CDR3: TGTGCCAGTAGTGCCCGGACTAGATCCGACGAGCAGTACTTC. Protein sequence: CASSARTRSDEQYF. Looking up the rest from reference TRBV19 and TRBJ2-7 gives the full variable domain: DGGITQSPKYLFRKEGQNVTLSCEQNLNHDAMYWYRQDPGQGLRLIYYSQIVNDFQKGDIAEGYSVSREKKESFPLTVTSAQKNPTAFYLCASSARTRSDEQYFGPGTRLTVT.

This clonotype was found many times. The chain recombines TRBV19 with TRBJ2-7; D may match TRBD1 or TRBD2 (5 bases each). The V and J ends lost 5 bases and 1 base respectively, with 15 bases between them. The CDR3 extends over 15 amino acids. Germline lookup yields CDR1 LNHDA and CDR2 SQIVND (reference sequence). The CDR3 sequence: CASSVSGTDSYEQYF. DNA of the CDR3: TGTGCCAGTAGTGTCTCCGGGACCGATTCCTACGAGCAGTACTTC.

J is TRBJ2-2 and V is TRBV10-3; D is ambiguous. The CDR3 extends over 14 amino acids. Germline CDR1 ENHRY, CDR2 SYGVKD. Trimming cost V 7 bases and J 3 bases, with 12 bases left between them. CDR3 protein: CAIKAVSDTGELFF. The CDR3 coding sequence is TGTGCCATCAAGGCGGTCTCGGACACCGGGGAGCTGTTTTTT.